This T cell receptor (beta chain) was identified during a study of T cell repertoires in cytomegalovirus infection. Study summary: CMV epitopes in the study were HLA-C-restricted (recently identified) and HLA-B-restricted (well studied). In public TCR beta signatures, there were indications of both CMV infection and matching HLA type.

TCRdb called the reads again in MiXCR, with one record for every CDR3 protein. Of about 500,000 distinct CDR3 sequences listed, roughly a third were seen once; the top ten hold 15% to 20%. General study findings and limits: Cumulative frequency (of public TCR beta family members) identified carriers of CMV plus the relevant HLA. HLA-C-restricted CMV-specific TCR beta clonotypes were dominant in the ex vivo response.

Trimming removed 5 bases at V and 0 bases at J, with 14 bases between. The germline CDR1 and CDR2 sequences are LNHDA and SQIVND (reference sequence). This CDR3 has 16 amino acids. In this sample, this clonotype turned up a few times. Its matching antigen is unknown. V gene TRBV19 combines with J gene TRBJ2-1; no clear D. The sample consisted of cultured PBMCs, taken from culture after CMV antigen stimulation. This TCR came from a human donor in good health (CMV status not recorded). Some clones in this sample may be carry-over from other donors' samples. CDR3 nucleotides: TGTGCCAGTAGTCATCCACTGCAGAGCTCCTACAATGAGCAGTTCTTC. Residues: CASSHPLQSSYNEQFF. Full variable domain (remainder filled in from reference TRBV19 and TRBJ2-1): DGGITQSPKYLFRKEGQNVTLSCEQNLNHDAMYWYRQDPGQGLRLIYYSQIVNDFQKGDIAEGYSVSREKKESFPLTVTSAQKNPTAFYLCASSHPLQSSYNEQFFGPGTRLTVL.